Presented here are 17 T cell receptor beta chains from one specimen sequenced in a study of shared clonotypes between healthy human individuals. Profiled with immunoSEQ multiplex PCR; TCRdb holds only in-frame clones, not every one. The data show a few million clones, 93% seen once. The sample comprised naive CD4+ T cells from PBMCs. Subset defined: CD45RA+ positively selected. These receptors all stem from a man between 18 and 29 years old in good health. Some clones in this sample may be carry-over from other donors' samples.

This clone has just one count. The chain couples TRBV5-1 to TRBJ2-5; tentative D call: TRBD2 (6 bases). CDR3 size: 14 residues. The V end was cut by 5 bases, the J end by 2 bases, with 13 bases between. CDR1 is SGHRS and CDR2 is YFSETQ in the germline V gene. CDR3: CASRATGTQETQYF. As DNA, the CDR3 is TGCGCCAGCAGGGCGACCGGGACTCAAGAGACCCAGTACTTC.

The chain uses TRBV6-1 and TRBJ1-2; the D is unclear. Germline V gene sequence: CDR1 MNHNS, CDR2 SASEGT. This CDR3 has 13 amino acids. V gave up 1 base and J gave up 1 base, with 4 bases separating them. This CDR3 is CASSEEINYGYTF. DNA of the CDR3: TGTGCCAGCAGTGAAGAGATTAACTATGGCTACACCTTC.

The chain joins TRBV21-1 to TRBJ2-7. TRBV21-1 is noted as a pseudogene. This CDR3 contains 12 residues. CDR3 sequence (DNA): TGTGCCAGCAGCAAAGCAGATTACGAGCAGTACTTC. Its translation is CASSKADYEQYF.

V gene TRBV30 combines with J gene TRBJ1-2; TRBD1 is a possible D gene (5 bases). Germline V gives CDR1 GTSNPN, CDR2 SVGIG (reference sequence). The CDR3 consists of 14 residues. V lost 3 bases to trimming and J lost 3 bases, with 14 bases between them. In nucleotides, the CDR3 is TGTGCCTGGAGGTCCAGGGTGCGGTACTATGGCTACACCTTC. Encoded protein: CAWRSRVRYYGYTF.

The V and J genes are TRBV5-1 and TRBJ2-7; the match to TRBD1 covers 7 bases. V was clipped by 0 bases and J by 7 bases; unmatched bases: 7. The CDR3 contains 14 residues. In germline, CDR1 is SGHRS, CDR2 YFSETQ. The CDR3 spells CASSLGQGSREQYF. CDR3 nucleotide sequence: TGCGCCAGCAGCTTGGGACAGGGATCGCGGGAGCAGTACTTC.

The chain couples TRBV7-8 to TRBJ1-5; no clear D gene. Germline CDR1 and CDR2: SGHVS and FQNEAQ. This CDR3 contains 16 residues. V was cut by 1 base and J by 5 bases, with 15 bases left in between. The CDR3 spells CASSLELGRQDQPQHF. CDR3 DNA sequence: TGTGCCAGCAGCTTAGAGTTGGGCAGGCAGGATCAGCCCCAGCATTTT.

For this clone: Distinct nucleotide sequences in the sample also encode this CDR3. The CDR3 loop is CAWSADRTYEQYF. The CDR3, as DNA: TGTGCCTGGAGTGCGGACAGGACCTACGAGCAGTACTTC. This chain links TRBV30 with TRBJ2-7, with TRBD1 identical over 7 bases. Germline V gene sequence: CDR1 GTSNPN, CDR2 SVGIG (reference sequence). Trimming cost V 1 base and J 2 bases; bases outside gene matches: 2. The CDR3 has 13 residues. Full variable domain (missing parts from reference TRBV30 and TRBJ2-7): SQTIHQWPATLVQPVGSPLSLECTVEGTSNPNLYWYRQAAGRGLQLLFYSVGIGQISSEVPQNLSASRPQDRQFILSSKKLLLSDSGFYLCAWSADRTYEQYFGPGTRLTVT.

The genes are TRBV9 and TRBJ1-4; possible D gene TRBD1, 5 bases. Trimming stripped 5 bases from V and 6 bases from J, with 14 bases between. The CDR3 spans 14 residues. Germline CDR1 is SGDLS and CDR2 is YYNGEE. The CDR3 protein is CASSVNGDHEKLFF. In DNA form, the CDR3 reads TGTGCCAGCAGTGTCAACGGGGACCATGAAAAACTGTTTTTT.

The chain employs TRBV10-1 and TRBJ2-2; no clear D gene. The CDR3 has 13 residues. Germline V gives CDR1 WNHNN, CDR2 SYGVQD (reference sequence). Trimming removed 5 bases from V and 1 base from J, with 5 bases in between. In DNA form, the CDR3 reads TGCGCCAGCAGTAAGGGGAACACCGGGGAGCTGTTTTTT. Protein product: CASSKGNTGELFF.

This clone was recorded only once. The rearrangement links TRBV7-2 to TRBJ2-5; 8 bases match TRBD2. The V segment lost 5 bases and the J segment 7 bases; nucleotides outside the gene matches: 6. The V gene's germline CDR1 is SGHTA and CDR2 FQGNSA. The length of the CDR3 is 13 residues. The CDR3 is CASSPAGVLTQYF. The DNA of the CDR3 is TGTGCCAGCAGCCCAGCGGGAGTGTTGACCCAGTACTTC. The entire variable domain, with the rest obtained from reference TRBV7-2 and TRBJ2-5, is as follows: GAGVSQSPSNKVTEKGKDVELRCDPISGHTALYWYRQSLGQGLEFLIYFQGNSAPDKSGLPSDRFSAERTGGSVSTLTIQRTQQEDSAVYLCASSPAGVLTQYFGPGTRLLVL.

V is TRBV6-6 and J is TRBJ1-4; the D is unclear. Germline CDR1 and CDR2: MNHNY and SVGAGI (reference sequence). The V and J ends lost 6 bases and 2 bases respectively, with 13 bases between them. The CDR3 runs 15 residues. The CDR3 region is CASSSSGFTNEKLFF. In DNA form, the CDR3 reads TGTGCCAGCAGCTCCTCGGGGTTCACTAATGAAAAACTGTTTTTT.

This rearrangement joins TRBV18 to TRBJ2-7, with 10 bases that match TRBD1. CDR1 and CDR2 (germline): KGHSH, LQKENI. This CDR3 has 22 residues. V lost 3 bases to trimming and J lost 0 bases; unmatched junction nucleotides: 23. This chain's CDR3 is CASSPTDLRDRGHQIASYEQYF. CDR3 nucleotides: TGTGCCAGCTCACCCACCGACCTCCGGGACAGGGGACACCAAATCGCCTCCTACGAGCAGTACTTC.

V usage is TRBV7-8 and J usage is TRBJ2-1; TRBD1 might be the D (6 bases). The V end lost 2 bases, the J end lost 4 bases, and 12 bases lay between the germline ends. Germline CDR1 SGHVS, CDR2 FQNEAQ. This CDR3 is built from 15 residues. In DNA form, the CDR3 reads TGTGCCAGCAGCTTAAGGTTGGACAGTTACAATGAGCAGTTCTTC. Its translation: CASSLRLDSYNEQFF.

The V and J genes are TRBV7-8 and TRBJ1-1, with D possibly being TRBD1 (5 bases). From germline, CDR1 is SGHVS and CDR2 FQNEAQ. The CDR3 has 16 amino acids. With 5 bases removed from V and 2 bases from J, the gap between germline ends came to 18 bases. In DNA form, the CDR3 reads TGTGCCAGCAGCCCCGCCTTTGGTGGGGGAAACACTGAAGCTTTCTTT. Its translation: CASSPAFGGGNTEAFF.

This chain uses TRBV18 with TRBJ2-7; perhaps TRBD1 as D (5 bases). Trimming removed 3 bases at V and 3 bases at J, with 18 bases between. CDR3 length: 16 amino acids. Germline V gives CDR1 KGHSH, CDR2 LQKENI. Here the CDR3 DNA reads TGTGCCAGCTCACCTAATTCCCCGGCAGGGAACTACGAGCAGTACTTC. Translated: CASSPNSPAGNYEQYF.

This chain joins TRBV28 and TRBJ1-5; tentatively, D is TRBD1 (5 bases). The CDR3 loop spans 16 amino acids. V gave up 5 bases and J gave up 7 bases, with 21 bases separating them. Germline CDR1 is MDHEN and CDR2 is SYDVKM. CDR3 sequence: CASSKYRSTPRQPQHF. The CDR3 DNA follows: TGTGCCAGCAGTAAATACAGGAGTACCCCTAGGCAGCCCCAGCATTTT.

The gene calls are TRBV10-1 and TRBJ2-7; 11 bases match TRBD2. Germline V lookup: CDR1 WNHNN, CDR2 SYGVQD (reference sequence). Trimming removed 6 bases from V and 4 bases from J; junction bases left unmatched: 17. This CDR3 has 18 residues. CDR3 sequence (DNA): TGCGCCAGCAGGCGCCAGGGTGAGTTAGCGGGAGGGGATTACGAGCAGTACTTC. It codes for CASRRQGELAGGDYEQYF.